The clone carrying this T cell receptor (beta chain) appeared a single time. The target antigen is unknown. This entry belongs to a study of OX40 agonist ivuxolimab in advanced cancers. As for the study in general: The study gave patients intravenous ivuxolimab at 0.01 to 10 mg/kg every 2 weeks. Past anti-PD-1, anti-PD-L1 or anti-CTLA-4 therapy was accepted, and 40% had received some.

CDR3 size: 13 residues. Between the trimmed V and J ends, which lost 6 bases and 3 bases, there was a span of 12 bases. The germline V gene has CDR1 SQVTM and CDR2 ANQGSEA. The method was immunoSEQ multiplex PCR; TCRdb's version includes in-frame clones alone and lacks a portion of them. Of approximately 99,000 clones in the sample, approximately 94% are singletons; the top ten hold less than 0.2%. Overall study results and limits: Both blood CD4+ and CD8+ T cells showed clonal growth by week 6 at 0.1 to 3.0 mg/kg. Antigen specificity of clonally expanded peripheral T cells was not established.

The TCR comes from an adult with an advanced solid tumor such as melanoma, head and neck, liver or kidney cancer. The sequences come from CD4+ or CD8+ T cells sorted from blood, collected in a trial of the OX40 agonist ivuxolimab. The chain carries TRBV29-1 and TRBJ1-3; a possible D gene is TRBD1 (6 bases). CDR3 protein: CSVRQGHGNTIYF. The CDR3 DNA sequence: TGCAGCGTCCGCCAGGGGCATGGAAACACCATATATTTT.